The 24 T cell receptor beta chains given below trace back to one sample, sequenced in a study of blood T cell repertoires in COVID-19. The data were produced by immunoSEQ multiplex PCR, yet TCRdb's version contains in-frame clones alone and is incomplete. This table holds a few hundred thousand clones, around 87% found once. Sequencing was carried out using peripheral blood. The receptors originated from a woman aged 55-70 years with COVID-19, enrolled during active disease.

As DNA, the CDR3 is TGTGCCAGCAGCTTTGACAGGGGAGTTGGCTACACCTTC. It translates to CASSFDRGVGYTF. V usage is TRBV5-6 and J usage is TRBJ1-2; TRBD1 matches at 8 bases. The trim removed 2 bases at V and 7 bases at J, leaving 4 bases unmatched. The length of the CDR3 is 13 residues. Germline V gene sequence: CDR1 SGHDT, CDR2 YYEEEE. The complete variable domain, with remaining parts taken from reference TRBV5-6 and TRBJ1-2, reads DAGVTQSPTHLIKTRGQQVTLRCSPKSGHDTVSWYQQALGQGPQFIFQYYEEEERQRGNFPDRFSGHQFPNYSSELNVNALLLGDSALYLCASSFDRGVGYTFGSGTRLTVV.

The chain joins TRBV19 to TRBJ2-5; 7 bases agree with TRBD1. Trimming removed 3 bases from V and 1 base from J; junction bases left unmatched: 5. CDR1 is LNHDA and CDR2 is SQIVND in the germline V gene (reference sequence). The CDR3 extends over 15 amino acids. The CDR3, as DNA: TGTGCCAGTAGTATCGAGGGGGCGGTCCAAGAGACCCAGTACTTC. It specifies CASSIEGAVQETQYF.

The rearrangement uses TRBV5-1 and TRBJ1-2, with D hard to call. Germline assignment: CDR1 SGHRS and CDR2 YFSETQ. The germline V and J ends were trimmed by 7 bases and 3 bases, with 10 bases remaining between them. The CDR3 covers 12 residues. CDR3 amino acids: CASSKEDYGYTF. For the CDR3, the DNA is TGCGCCAGCTCAAAGGAGGACTATGGCTACACCTTC.

The chain links TRBV27 to TRBJ1-1; D not resolved. Trimming took 5 bases from V and 7 from J, leaving 20 bases between them. The CDR3 sequence is 15 residues long. The germline V gene has CDR1 MNHEY and CDR2 SMNVEV (reference sequence). The CDR3 DNA sequence: TGTGCCAGCAGTAACACGGGAGACCGGGCTGTTGAAGCTTTCTTT. Amino acids: CASSNTGDRAVEAFF.

V and J are TRBV7-8 and TRBJ1-1; no definite D call. The CDR3 length is 13 residues. V was shortened by 3 bases and J by 7 bases, with 12 bases between the two germline ends. Per germline, CDR1 SGHVS and CDR2 FQNEAQ. For the CDR3, the DNA is TGTGCCAGCAGCTTTAACCGACTGGGTGAAGCTTTCTTT. This sequence encodes CASSFNRLGEAFF.

V usage is TRBV12-5 and J usage is TRBJ2-1; TRBD2 aligns across 9 bases. The CDR3 spans 13 residues. Losses at the gene ends were 3 bases for V and 9 bases for J; bases not matched to a gene: 3. The germline gives CDR1 LGHNT, CDR2 FRNRAP. CDR3 loop: CASGFRAGGEQFF. The CDR3 coding sequence is TGTGCTAGTGGTTTTAGAGCGGGGGGTGAGCAGTTCTTC.

V is TRBV6-5 and J is TRBJ1-6; TRBD1 matches 7 bases. Germline CDR1 MNHEY, CDR2 SVGAGI. This CDR3 is built from 15 residues. Trimming removed 6 bases from V and 5 bases from J; junction bases left unmatched: 7. The CDR3: CASRSRDRDNSPLHF. The CDR3, as DNA: TGTGCCAGCAGGAGCCGGGACAGAGATAATTCACCCCTCCACTTT.

The chain uses TRBV6-2 or TRBV6-3 and TRBJ2-1, with D possibly being TRBD2 (5 bases). V was cut by 4 bases and J by 9 bases, with 7 bases left in between. CDR3 size: 11 residues. Germline values: CDR1 MNHEY, CDR2 SVGEGT. This CDR3 reads CASSLAIEQFF. The CDR3 region has the DNA TGTGCCAGCAGTTTAGCGATTGAGCAGTTCTTC.

J is TRBJ2-1 and V is TRBV7-3, with 8 bases that match TRBD2. Germline lookup yields CDR1 SGHTA and CDR2 FQGTGA. The CDR3 spans 14 residues. After removal of 2 bases from V and 5 bases from J, the junction contained 2 bases not matched to a gene. CDR3 in amino acids: CASSLAGGDNEQFF. Here the CDR3 DNA reads TGTGCCAGCAGCTTAGCGGGGGGAGACAATGAGCAGTTCTTC.

This sequence joins TRBV6-1 and TRBJ2-3, with 7 positions matching TRBD2. Germline V gene sequence: CDR1 MNHNS, CDR2 SASEGT. V was clipped by 8 bases and J by 2 bases; unmatched bases: 13. This CDR3 region has 16 residues. CDR3 sequence (DNA): TGTGCCAGCCGCGAAGAGATAGGGAGGGCCACAGATACGCAGTATTTT. This codes for CASREEIGRATDTQYF.

This chain uses TRBV27 with TRBJ1-5, with D tentatively TRBD1 (6 bases). The CDR3 extends over 13 amino acids. V was shortened by 10 bases and J by 2 bases, with 12 bases between the two germline ends. CDR1 MNHEY and CDR2 SMNVEV come from the germline V gene (reference sequence). The CDR3 bases are TGTGCCACCTCACAGGGAGGCAATCAGCCCCAGCATTTT. This sequence encodes CATSQGGNQPQHF.

This clone was seen a single time. V gene TRBV2 combines with J gene TRBJ2-1; TRBD2 aligns across 7 bases. Germline V lookup: CDR1 SNHLY, CDR2 FYNNEI. V shed 5 bases, J shed 2 bases, and the junction held 6 bases outside the gene matches. CDR3 length: 15 residues. The CDR3 here is CASSSGARPYNEQFF. Written as DNA, the CDR3 is TGTGCCAGCAGTAGCGGGGCCCGTCCCTACAATGAGCAGTTCTTC.

The CDR3 DNA follows: TGTGCCAGCTCACTCAACCGCGCAGGGGGCGATGAGCCCCAGCATTTT. Encoded protein: CASSLNRAGGDEPQHF. This rearrangement joins TRBV18 to TRBJ1-5; 8 bases map to TRBD1. Losses at the gene ends were 4 bases for V and 8 bases for J; bases not matched to a gene: 13. Germline CDR1 is KGHSH and CDR2 is LQKENI. The CDR3 spans 16 residues.

The chain couples TRBV3-1 (or the pseudogene TRBV3-2) to TRBJ1-1; 7 bases line up with TRBD1. Trimming removed 4 bases from V and 0 bases from J; junction bases left unmatched: 11. Germline assignment: CDR1 LGHDT and CDR2 YNNKEL (reference sequence). The CDR3 length is 17 residues. The CDR3 protein is CASSPPRRTGVNTEAFF. Here the CDR3 DNA reads TGTGCCAGCAGCCCACCGAGGAGGACAGGCGTGAACACTGAAGCTTTCTTT.

V and J are TRBV18 and TRBJ1-2, with 10 bases lining up with TRBD1. The trim removed 4 bases at V and 8 bases at J, leaving 7 bases unmatched. The CDR3 totals 14 residues. Germline V CDR1 and CDR2: KGHSH, LQKENI. CDR3 amino acids: CASSRTRDRGGYTF. CDR3 bases: TGTGCCAGCTCACGAACCCGGGACAGGGGAGGCTACACCTTC.

The genes are TRBV7-2 and TRBJ2-7; 8 bases align to TRBD2. J was trimmed by 6 bases and V by 5 bases; bases with no gene match: 15. The germline V gene encodes CDR1 SGHTA and CDR2 FQGNSA. The CDR3 length is 16 residues. The CDR3 loop is CASSPTRSGGTLEQYF. The CDR3 bases are TGTGCCAGCAGCCCCACCAGGAGCGGGGGTACGCTCGAGCAGTACTTC.

The gene calls are TRBV9 and TRBJ1-3, with D tentatively TRBD1 (6 bases). Trimming took off 3 bases at V and 2 bases at J, with 18 bases between the two ends. The CDR3 sequence is 17 residues long. From germline, CDR1 is SGDLS and CDR2 YYNGEE. The CDR3, as DNA: TGTGCCAGCAGCGGGGGCTCAGGGGTATTAGCTGGAAACACCATATATTTT. Translation: CASSGGSGVLAGNTIYF.

This chain connects TRBV19 to TRBJ1-6; TRBD1 matches 8 bases. The trim removed 5 bases at V and 9 bases at J, leaving 9 bases unmatched. Germline CDR1 LNHDA, CDR2 SQIVND (reference sequence). The CDR3 extends over 15 amino acids. The CDR3 region has the DNA TGTGCCAGTAGTCAGACAGGGGAGTACGGTTCACCCCTCCACTTT. Amino acids: CASSQTGEYGSPLHF.

The chain carries TRBV6-5 and TRBJ1-1, with a possible D match to TRBD1 (6 bases). CDR3 size: 14 residues. Trimming stripped 8 bases from V and 3 bases from J, with 16 bases between. Per the germline V gene, CDR1 is MNHEY and CDR2 is SVGAGI. The DNA for the CDR3 is TGTGCCAGCCACTACAGGGACGTTGACACTGAAGCTTTCTTT. Translation: CASHYRDVDTEAFF.

This clone came up once. The chain joins TRBV5-8 to TRBJ2-5, with 11 bases lining up with TRBD1. The CDR3 covers 14 residues. Unmatched junction bases numbered 4, after V lost 5 bases and J lost 4 bases. CDR1 is SGHTS, CDR2 YDEGEE, per germline. CDR3 in DNA: TGTGCCAGCAGGCGGGACAGGGGGGGAGAGACCCAGTACTTC. Translating it yields CASRRDRGGETQYF.

This sequence joins TRBV12-3 or TRBV12-4 and TRBJ1-4, with 9 bases that match TRBD1. The CDR3 sequence is 12 residues long. The V gene end was trimmed by 1 base and the J gene end by 14 bases; junction bases not matched to a gene: 2. CDR3 residues: CASSLDRGRLFF. As DNA, the CDR3 is TGTGCCAGCAGTTTAGACAGGGGGCGCCTGTTTTTT.

The chain recombines TRBV7-2 with TRBJ2-5; 10 positions agree with TRBD2. Losses at the gene ends were 0 bases for V and 4 bases for J; bases not matched to a gene: 5. The CDR3 contains 16 residues. From germline, CDR1 is SGHTA and CDR2 FQGNSA. The CDR3 DNA follows: TGTGCCAGCAGCTTAGCAAGGACTAGCGGCTTAGAGACCCAGTACTTC. It codes for CASSLARTSGLETQYF.

The V and J genes are TRBV25-1 and TRBJ1-2; weak D call: TRBD1 (5 bases). V gave up 6 bases and J gave up 2 bases, with 13 bases separating them. The CDR3 totals 14 residues. Germline V gives CDR1 MGHDK, CDR2 SYGVNS. The CDR3 DNA reads as TGTGCCAGCAGCCCACCCGACAGAAACTATGGCTACACCTTC. It codes for CASSPPDRNYGYTF.

The J gene is TRBJ1-2, the V gene TRBV19, with D tentatively TRBD1 (5 bases). The CDR3 is 14 amino acids. Germline assignment: CDR1 LNHDA and CDR2 SQIVND (reference sequence). Trimming shortened V by 5 bases and J by 4 bases, and 14 bases separated the two germline ends. CDR3 loop: CASSSAGGTYGYTF. CDR3 sequence (DNA): TGTGCCAGTAGTTCCGCCGGCGGGACCTATGGCTACACCTTC.